The rows below give T cell receptor beta chains drawn from one sample of a study of blood T cell repertoires in COVID-19. The repertoire was sequenced with immunoSEQ multiplex PCR; TCRdb's copy has only in-frame clones and lacks some. Here the sample spans about half a million clones, 70% to 90% being singletons. The sequencing input was PBMCs or T cells enriched from blood (not recorded which). The receptors shown here come from a woman aged 55-69 years who had recovered from COVID-19. Both conserved end residues are part of each CDR3. A D gene is named only where the DNA matches it firmly. Rows give clone size only sometimes, using once, few, many, or a class for an expanded clone.

J,length,D,size,V,CDR3,DNA
TRBJ1-2,14,TRBD1,-,TRBV9,CASSGRDRGQGYTF,TGTGCCAGCAGCGGGAGGGACAGGGGGCAGGGCTACACCTTC
TRBJ2-2,14,-,once,TRBV5-1,CASSLTRRTGELFF,TGCGCCAGCAGCCTCACAAGGAGGACCGGGGAGCTGTTTTTT
TRBJ1-5,13,TRBD1,-,TRBV11-2,CASRGTGGQPQHF,TGTGCCAGCAGAGGGACAGGGGGCCAGCCCCAGCATTTT
TRBJ1-5,20,-,few,TRBV21-1,CASSKIFEISTNDSNQPQHF,TGTGCCAGCAGCAAAATTTTTGAAATTTCGACAAACGATAGCAATCAGCCCCAGCATTTT
TRBJ1-1,15,-,-,TRBV7-8,CASSARARENTEAFF,TGTGCCAGCAGCGCTAGGGCCCGGGAGAACACTGAAGCTTTCTTT
TRBJ2-7,15,-,-,TRBV7-2,CASSLSGVNPYEQYF,TGTGCCAGCAGCTTATCAGGGGTTAACCCCTACGAGCAGTACTTC
TRBJ2-3,15,TRBD2,-,TRBV28,CASGTGGRGTDTQYF,TGTGCCAGCGGAACGGGGGGGCGTGGCACAGATACGCAGTATTTT
TRBJ1-2,12,-,-,TRBV2,CASRDRGYGYTF,TGTGCCAGCAGAGATAGGGGATATGGCTACACCTTC
TRBJ2-5,16,TRBD1,once,TRBV24-1,CATSDFRGTGEETQYF,TGTGCCACCAGTGATTTTAGGGGGACAGGGGAAGAGACCCAGTACTTC
TRBJ2-2,15,-,-,TRBV7-6,CASSLRGLNTGELFF,TGTGCCAGCAGCTTGCGGGGGCTTAACACCGGGGAGCTGTTTTTT
TRBJ2-1,14,TRBD2,-,TRBV9,CASNRAGVTSEQFF,TGTGCCAGCAATCGGGCGGGAGTTACAAGTGAGCAGTTCTTC
TRBJ1-4,13,TRBD1,-,TRBV5-1,CASSTGGVGKLFF,TGCGCCAGCAGCACAGGGGGCGTTGGAAAACTGTTTTTT
TRBJ2-7,13,-,-,TRBV2,CASSVAGSYEQYF,TGTGCCAGCAGTGTCGCGGGGTCTTACGAGCAGTACTTC
TRBJ2-2,14,-,-,TRBV4-2,CASSQGGDTGELFF,TGTGCCAGCAGCCAAGGGGGGGACACCGGGGAGCTGTTTTTT
TRBJ2-7,13,-,-,TRBV7-8,CASSWAGTYEQYF,TGTGCCAGCAGCTGGGCAGGGACCTACGAGCAGTACTTC
TRBJ1-3,16,TRBD1,-,TRBV9,CASSPRSGTGGNTIYF,TGTGCCAGCAGCCCCCGGAGTGGGACAGGTGGAAACACCATATATTTT
TRBJ1-2,16,-,many,TRBV7-2,CASSLRSTEDAYGYTF,TGTGCCAGCAGCTTACGGTCGACAGAGGATGCCTATGGCTACACCTTC
TRBJ1-1,12,TRBD1,-,TRBV2,CASSDRGTEAFF,TGTGCCAGCTCCGACAGGGGCACTGAAGCTTTCTTT
TRBJ2-1,14,-,-,TRBV7-9,CASAFGDTYNEQFF,TGTGCCAGCGCTTTTGGGGACACCTACAATGAGCAGTTCTTC
TRBJ2-7,14,-,-,TRBV3-1/TRBV3-2,CASSQGTGFREQYF,TGTGCCAGCAGCCAAGGTACAGGGTTCAGGGAGCAGTACTTC
TRBJ2-1,16,-,-,TRBV24-1,CATSDSGLPGNNEQFF,TGTGCCACCAGTGATTCGGGACTCCCAGGCAACAATGAGCAGTTCTTC
TRBJ2-1,14,TRBD2,-,TRBV7-4,CASSLAGLAGEQFF,TGTGCCAGCAGCTTAGCGGGACTAGCGGGGGAGCAGTTCTTC
TRBJ2-2,16,TRBD2,-,TRBV28,CASSLRLAGTTGELFF,TGTGCCAGCAGTTTACGACTAGCGGGGACCACCGGGGAGCTGTTTTTT
TRBJ2-6,16,-,-,TRBV2,CASSDRRSSGANVLTF,TGTGCCAGCAGTGACAGGAGGAGCTCTGGGGCCAACGTCCTGACTTTC
TRBJ2-3,19,TRBD1,-,TRBV2,CASRNIHRGSVLITDTQYF,TGTGCCAGCAGGAACATTCACAGGGGATCGGTCCTTATCACAGATACGCAGTATTTT
TRBJ1-1,16,TRBD1,-,TRBV6-1,CASSVWPGQGGTEAFF,TGTGCCAGCAGTGTCTGGCCGGGACAGGGGGGAACTGAAGCTTTCTTT
TRBJ2-1,12,-,-,TRBV10-3,CAIQGGTNEQFF,TGTGCCATCCAGGGGGGCACCAATGAGCAGTTCTTC
TRBJ1-2,14,TRBD1,-,TRBV2,CASSEQGALRGYTF,TGTGCCAGCAGTGAACAGGGGGCGCTTCGAGGCTACACCTTC
TRBJ2-7,13,TRBD2,-,TRBV6-5,CASGRATDYEQYF,TGTGCCAGCGGGAGGGCGACGGACTACGAGCAGTACTTC
TRBJ2-3,16,TRBD2,-,TRBV7-8,CASSLAGGGGTDTQYF,TGTGCCAGCAGCTTAGCTGGCGGGGGGGGCACAGATACGCAGTATTTT
TRBJ1-5,14,-,-,TRBV15,CATSRDRGNQPQHF,TGTGCCACCAGCAGAGACAGGGGCAATCAGCCCCAGCATTTT
TRBJ2-3,18,TRBD2,-,TRBV29-1,CSVGPGLAGGTSTDTQYF,TGCAGCGTTGGCCCGGGACTAGCGGGGGGAACCTCCACAGATACGCAGTATTTT
TRBJ1-5,16,TRBD1,-,TRBV27,CASSSTGGESNQPQHF,TGTGCCAGCAGTTCCACAGGGGGAGAAAGCAATCAGCCCCAGCATTTT
TRBJ2-3,16,TRBD2,-,TRBV5-8,CASSLLAGLSTDTQYF,TGTGCCAGCAGCTTGCTAGCGGGACTTAGCACAGATACGCAGTATTTT
TRBJ2-4,15,TRBD1,-,TRBV5-1,CASSAGQGISYIQYF,TGCGCCAGCAGCGCAGGACAGGGCATTTCCTACATTCAGTACTTC
TRBJ1-3,18,TRBD1,-,TRBV4-1,CASSQGAQGRISGNTIYF,TGCGCCAGCAGCCAGGGAGCACAGGGGAGAATCTCTGGAAACACCATATATTTT
TRBJ2-2,14,TRBD2,-,TRBV10-3,CATSPGGKTGELFF,TGTGCCACCAGCCCGGGAGGGAAAACCGGGGAGCTGTTTTTT
TRBJ2-2,13,-,-,TRBV10-3,CATLTGSTGELFF,TGTGCCACGTTAACAGGGTCCACCGGGGAGCTGTTTTTT
TRBJ2-3,19,TRBD2,once,TRBV7-6,CASSLGGWTSGAFTDTQYF,TGTGCCAGCAGCCTAGGTGGCTGGACTAGCGGCGCCTTCACAGATACGCAGTATTTT
TRBJ2-2,13,-,-,TRBV27,CASSFYNTGELFF,TGTGCCAGCAGTTTCTATAACACCGGGGAGCTGTTTTTT
TRBJ2-2,14,-,-,TRBV18,CASSPGGGTGELFF,TGTGCCAGCTCACCAGGGGGCGGCACCGGGGAGCTGTTTTTT
TRBJ1-6,17,TRBD1,once,TRBV18,CASSPFGPGQGNSPLHF,TGTGCCAGCTCACCATTTGGGCCGGGACAGGGGAATTCACCCCTCCACTTT
TRBJ1-1,15,-,few,TRBV4-1,CASSQELTDNTEAFF,TGCGCCAGCAGCCAAGAATTGACAGACAACACTGAAGCTTTCTTT
TRBJ2-3,15,TRBD2,-,TRBV6-5,CAGRTSGGYTDTQYF,TGTGCCGGTAGGACTAGCGGGGGATACACAGATACGCAGTATTTT
TRBJ2-3,16,-,once,TRBV1,CTSSPRGTSISGTQYF,TGCACCAGCAGCCCGCGGGGGACTAGCATTTCCGGTACGCAGTATTTT
TRBJ1-5,16,-,-,TRBV24-1,CATTRGGGFSNQPQHF,TGTGCCACCACTCGGGGAGGGGGGTTTTCCAATCAGCCCCAGCATTTT